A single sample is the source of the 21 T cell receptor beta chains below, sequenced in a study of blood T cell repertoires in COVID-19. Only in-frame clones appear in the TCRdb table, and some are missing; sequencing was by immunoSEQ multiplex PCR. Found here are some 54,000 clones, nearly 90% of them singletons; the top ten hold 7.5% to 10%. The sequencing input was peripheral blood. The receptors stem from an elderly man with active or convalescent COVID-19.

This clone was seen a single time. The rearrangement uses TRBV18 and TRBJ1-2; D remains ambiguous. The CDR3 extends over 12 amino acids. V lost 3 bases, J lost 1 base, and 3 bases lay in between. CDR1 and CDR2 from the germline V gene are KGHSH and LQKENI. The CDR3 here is CASSPYNYGYTF. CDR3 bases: TGTGCCAGCTCACCCTATAACTATGGCTACACCTTC.

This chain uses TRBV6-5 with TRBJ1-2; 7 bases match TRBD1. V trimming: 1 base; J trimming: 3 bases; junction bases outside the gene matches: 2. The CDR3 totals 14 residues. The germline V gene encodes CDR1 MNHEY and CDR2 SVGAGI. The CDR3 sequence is CASSYFDRDYGYTF. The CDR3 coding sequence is TGTGCCAGCAGTTACTTCGACAGGGACTATGGCTACACCTTC.

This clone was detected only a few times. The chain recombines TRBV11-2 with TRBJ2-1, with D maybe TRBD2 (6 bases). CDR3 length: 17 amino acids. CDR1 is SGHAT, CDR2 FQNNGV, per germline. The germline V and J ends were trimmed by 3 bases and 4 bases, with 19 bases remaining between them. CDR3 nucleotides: TGTGCCAGCAGCTTCCTAGCGCAGTCACAGATGTACAATGAGCAGTTCTTC. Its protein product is CASSFLAQSQMYNEQFF.

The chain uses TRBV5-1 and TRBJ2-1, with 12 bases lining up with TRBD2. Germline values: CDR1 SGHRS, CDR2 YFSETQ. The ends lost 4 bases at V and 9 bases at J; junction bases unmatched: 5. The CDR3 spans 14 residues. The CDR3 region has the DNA TGCGCCAGCAGCCCTAGCGGGGGGGCCGGTGAGCAGTTCTTC. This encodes CASSPSGGAGEQFF.

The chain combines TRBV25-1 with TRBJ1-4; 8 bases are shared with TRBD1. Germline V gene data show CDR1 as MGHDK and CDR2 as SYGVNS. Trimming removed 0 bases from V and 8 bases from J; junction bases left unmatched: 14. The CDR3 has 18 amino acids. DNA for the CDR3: TGTGCCAGCAGTGAATACCGGGGCGGTACAGGGGGAGCCGAAAAACTGTTTTTT. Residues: CASSEYRGGTGGAEKLFF. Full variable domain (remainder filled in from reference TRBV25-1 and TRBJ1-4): EADIYQTPRYLVIGTGKKITLECSQTMGHDKMYWYQQDPGMELHLIHYSYGVNSTEKGDLSSESTVSRIRTEHFPLTLESARPSHTSQYLCASSEYRGGTGGAEKLFFGSGTQLSVL.

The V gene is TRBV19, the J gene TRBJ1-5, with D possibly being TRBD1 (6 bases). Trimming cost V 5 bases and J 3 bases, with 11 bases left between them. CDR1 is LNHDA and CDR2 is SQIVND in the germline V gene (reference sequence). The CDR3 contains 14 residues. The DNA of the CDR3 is TGTGCCAGTAGTGGGAGACAGGACAATCAGCCCCAGCATTTT. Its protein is CASSGRQDNQPQHF. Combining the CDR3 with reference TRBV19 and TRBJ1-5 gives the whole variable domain DGGITQSPKYLFRKEGQNVTLSCEQNLNHDAMYWYRQDPGQGLRLIYYSQIVNDFQKGDIAEGYSVSREKKESFPLTVTSAQKNPTAFYLCASSGRQDNQPQHFGDGTRLSIL.

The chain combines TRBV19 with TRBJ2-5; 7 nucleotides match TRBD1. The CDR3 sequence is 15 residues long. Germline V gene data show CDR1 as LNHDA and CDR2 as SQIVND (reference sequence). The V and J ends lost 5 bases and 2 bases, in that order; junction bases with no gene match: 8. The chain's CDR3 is CASSSPGTAQETQYF. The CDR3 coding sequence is TGTGCCAGTAGTTCCCCGGGGACAGCGCAAGAGACCCAGTACTTC.

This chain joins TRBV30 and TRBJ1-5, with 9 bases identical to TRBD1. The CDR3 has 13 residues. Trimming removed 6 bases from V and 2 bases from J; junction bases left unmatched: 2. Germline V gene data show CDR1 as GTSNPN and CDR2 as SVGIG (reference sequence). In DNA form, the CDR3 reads TGTGCCTGCCGGACAGGGGGCAATCAGCCCCAGCATTTT. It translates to CACRTGGNQPQHF.

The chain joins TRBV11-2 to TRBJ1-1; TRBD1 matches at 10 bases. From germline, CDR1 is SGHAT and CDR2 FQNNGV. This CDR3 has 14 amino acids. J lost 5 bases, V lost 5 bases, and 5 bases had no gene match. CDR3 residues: CASSPRTGGTEAFF. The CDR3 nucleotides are TGTGCCAGCAGCCCAAGGACAGGGGGGACTGAAGCTTTCTTT. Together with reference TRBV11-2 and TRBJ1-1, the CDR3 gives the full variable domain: EAGVAQSPRYKIIEKRQSVAFWCNPISGHATLYWYQQILGQGPKLLIQFQNNGVVDDSQLPKDRFSAERLKGVDSTLKIQPAKLEDSAVYLCASSPRTGGTEAFFGQGTRLTVV.

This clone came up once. This CDR3 reads CASSPHGGRVYNEQFF. The CDR3 nucleotides read TGTGCCAGCAGCCCTCATGGCGGGAGGGTCTACAATGAGCAGTTCTTC. V usage is TRBV7-2 and J usage is TRBJ2-1; 9 nucleotides match TRBD2. Germline V gene lookup returns CDR1 SGHTA and CDR2 FQGNSA. This CDR3 comprises 16 residues. With 5 bases clipped from V and 3 bases from J, the junction kept 8 bases outside the gene matches.

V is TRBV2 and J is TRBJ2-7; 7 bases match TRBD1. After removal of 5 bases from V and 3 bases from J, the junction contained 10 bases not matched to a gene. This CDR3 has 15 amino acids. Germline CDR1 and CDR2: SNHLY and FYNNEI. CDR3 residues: CASSLAGTAVYEQYF. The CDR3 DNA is TGTGCCAGCAGTTTAGCCGGGACAGCGGTCTACGAGCAGTACTTC.

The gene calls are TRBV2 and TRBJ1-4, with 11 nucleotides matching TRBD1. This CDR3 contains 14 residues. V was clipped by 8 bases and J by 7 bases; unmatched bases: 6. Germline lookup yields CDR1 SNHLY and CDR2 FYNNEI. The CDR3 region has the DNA TGTGCCAGCTTTCCCGGGACAGGGGGTGAAAAACTGTTTTTT. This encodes CASFPGTGGEKLFF.

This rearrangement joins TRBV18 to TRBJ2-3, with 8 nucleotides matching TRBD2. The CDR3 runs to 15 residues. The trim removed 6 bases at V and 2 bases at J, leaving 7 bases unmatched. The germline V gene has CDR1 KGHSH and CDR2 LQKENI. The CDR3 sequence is CASSVQREPTDTQYF. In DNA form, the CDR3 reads TGTGCCAGCTCTGTTCAGCGGGAGCCCACAGATACGCAGTATTTT.

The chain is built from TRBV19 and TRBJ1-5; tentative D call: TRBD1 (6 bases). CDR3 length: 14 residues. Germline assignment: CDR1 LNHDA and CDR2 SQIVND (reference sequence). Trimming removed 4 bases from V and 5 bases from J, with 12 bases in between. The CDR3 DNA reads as TGTGCCAGTAGTAACCGGGACAACGATCAGCCCCAGCATTTT. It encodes CASSNRDNDQPQHF.

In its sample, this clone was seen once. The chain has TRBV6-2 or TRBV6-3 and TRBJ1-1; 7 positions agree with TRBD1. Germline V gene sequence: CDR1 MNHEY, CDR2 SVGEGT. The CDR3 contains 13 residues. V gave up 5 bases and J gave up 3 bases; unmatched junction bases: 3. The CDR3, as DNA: TGTGCCAGCAGTGACAGGGATGACACTGAAGCTTTCTTT. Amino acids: CASSDRDDTEAFF.

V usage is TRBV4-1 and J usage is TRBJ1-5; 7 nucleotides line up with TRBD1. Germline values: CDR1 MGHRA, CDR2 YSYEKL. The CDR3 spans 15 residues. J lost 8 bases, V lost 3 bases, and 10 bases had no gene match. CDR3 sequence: CASSQFRDRREPQHF. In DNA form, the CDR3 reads TGCGCCAGCAGCCAGTTCCGGGACAGAAGGGAGCCCCAGCATTTT.

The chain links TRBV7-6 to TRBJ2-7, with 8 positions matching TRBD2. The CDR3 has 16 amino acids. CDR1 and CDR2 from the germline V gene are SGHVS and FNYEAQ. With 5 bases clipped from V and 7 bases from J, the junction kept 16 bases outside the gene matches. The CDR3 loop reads CASSPRMGGGFGEQYF. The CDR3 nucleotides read TGTGCCAGCAGCCCCCGGATGGGCGGGGGGTTTGGGGAGCAGTACTTC.

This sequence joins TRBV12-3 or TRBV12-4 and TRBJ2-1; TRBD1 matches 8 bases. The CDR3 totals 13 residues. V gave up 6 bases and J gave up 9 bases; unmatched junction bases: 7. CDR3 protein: CASSIDRGREQFF. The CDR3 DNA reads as TGTGCCAGCAGCATCGACAGGGGACGTGAGCAGTTCTTC.

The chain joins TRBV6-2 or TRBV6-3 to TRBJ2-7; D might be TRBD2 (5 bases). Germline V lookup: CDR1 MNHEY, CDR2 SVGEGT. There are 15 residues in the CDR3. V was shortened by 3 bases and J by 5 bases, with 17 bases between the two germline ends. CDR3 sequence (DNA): TGTGCCAGCAGTTATGGGGAGTCGAGTGGCGACGAGCAGTACTTC. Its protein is CASSYGESSGDEQYF.

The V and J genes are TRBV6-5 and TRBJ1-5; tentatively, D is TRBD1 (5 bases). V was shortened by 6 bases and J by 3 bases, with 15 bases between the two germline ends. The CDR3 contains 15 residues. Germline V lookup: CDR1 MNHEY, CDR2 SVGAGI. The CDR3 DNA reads TGTGCCAGCAGACCTCCGGGGGATCCCAATCAGCCCCAGCATTTT. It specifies CASRPPGDPNQPQHF.

The CDR3 coding sequence is TGTGCCAGTAGCCCAGTGGACAGGCTAAACTATGGCTACACCTTC. It specifies CASSPVDRLNYGYTF. The gene calls are TRBV19 and TRBJ1-2, with 7 positions matching TRBD1. V gave up 6 bases and J gave up 2 bases; unmatched junction bases: 9. The CDR3 is 15 residues long. The germline CDR1 and CDR2 sequences are LNHDA and SQIVND (reference sequence).